The 32 T cell receptor beta chains in this list originate from one sample, sequenced in a study of Graves' ophthalmopathy and Graves' hyperthyroidism. TCR beta CDR3 regions were amplified from RNA transcripts. HTBI primers primed a first-round RT-PCR, and a second-round multiplex PCR followed. TCRdb passed the multiplex PCR reads through MiXCR, listing each CDR3 protein once. The profile shows around 670,000 distinct CDR3 sequences, about 44% of them singletons. Sequenced material: peripheral blood. Receptor source: an adult man with Graves' ophthalmopathy.

The chain employs TRBV24-1 and TRBJ1-2, with TRBD1 matching 10 bases. The CDR3 sequence is 19 residues long. Germline values: CDR1 KGHDR, CDR2 SFDVKD. V dropped 4 bases and J dropped 7; count of bases not matched to a gene: 20. The CDR3 DNA follows: TGTGCCACCAGTGACCCAGGGACAGGGGATCAGCCCCGGGGCGGTGGCTACACCTTC. Its protein product is CATSDPGTGDQPRGGGYTF.

This clonotype was recorded a few times. The rearrangement joins TRBV6-5 to TRBJ2-7; D possibly corresponds to TRBD1 (6 bases). CDR1 is MNHEY and CDR2 is SVGAGI in the germline V gene. V lost 4 bases to trimming and J lost 3 bases, with 13 bases between them. This CDR3 is 14 amino acids long. The CDR3 sequence: CASSLYRVGYEQYF. The CDR3 DNA is TGTGCCAGCAGTTTATACAGGGTCGGCTACGAGCAGTACTTC.

This clonotype was seen more than once but under ten times. One end of the junction is discordant with germline, which a read error may explain. The genes are TRBV7-2 and TRBJ1-2, with a possible D match to TRBD1 (5 bases). The CDR3 sequence is 15 residues long. Looked up from germline, CDR1 is SGHTA and CDR2 is FQGNSA. CDR3: CASSVAWGANYGYTF. The CDR3 bases are TGTGCCAGCAGCGTAGCTTGGGGGGCTAACTATGGCTACACCTTC.

The V gene is TRBV13, the J gene TRBJ1-2; tentative D call: TRBD1 (5 bases). The CDR3 has 15 amino acids. Germline CDR1 and CDR2: PRHDT and FYEKMQ (reference sequence). Between the trimmed V and J ends, which lost 0 bases and 4 bases, there was a span of 12 bases. The CDR3 region is CASSLGSQGGYGYTF. CDR3 in DNA: TGTGCCAGCAGCTTAGGTAGCCAGGGAGGCTATGGCTACACCTTC.

This clonotype was counted at least ten times. The rearrangement links TRBV9 to TRBJ2-5, with 7 bases that match TRBD1. CDR3 length: 16 residues. J was trimmed by 4 bases and V by 0 bases; bases with no gene match: 9. Germline-derived CDR1 and CDR2 are SGDLS and YYNGEE. The DNA of the CDR3 is TGTGCCAGCAGCGTAGGGACAGGAAGGACGGGAGAGACCCAGTACTTC. This encodes CASSVGTGRTGETQYF. Variable domain in full (rest from reference TRBV9 and TRBJ2-5): DSGVTQTPKHLITATGQRVTLRCSPRSGDLSVYWYQQSLDQGLQFLIQYYNGEERAKGNILERFSAQQFPDLHSELNLSSLELGDSALYFCASSVGTGRTGETQYFGPGTRLLVL.

As for this clonotype: Germline and junction disagree at one end, which may indicate a read error. The chain uses TRBV20-1 and TRBJ2-5, with 7 positions matching TRBD1. CDR1 and CDR2 from the germline V gene are DFQATT and SNEGSKA (reference sequence). The CDR3 is 16 residues long. CDR3 protein: CSARDGRTGSVETQDF. CDR3 sequence (DNA): TGCAGTGCTAGAGATGGCCGGACAGGAAGCGTGGAGACCCAGGACTTC.

V is TRBV7-6 and J is TRBJ2-7; 7 bases match TRBD1. With the DNA end fitting TRBJ2-1 better, the J assignment may be wrong. Germline CDR1 and CDR2: SGHVS and FNYEAQ. The CDR3 has 16 residues. CDR3 coding DNA: TGTGCCAGCAGCCCACTTGGTGTTAGGGGGCGGAATGAGCAGTTCTTC. It codes for CASSPLGVRGRNEQFF.

The chain links TRBV4-3 to TRBJ1-3; D is ambiguous. The V gene lost 5 bases and the J gene lost 0 bases, with 11 bases spanning the gap. The germline V gene encodes CDR1 LGHNA and CDR2 YSLEER. The CDR3 has 15 amino acids. CDR3 nucleotides: TGCGCCAGCAGCGCCATGGGTGGCTCTGGAAACACCATATATTTT. It is translated as CASSAMGGSGNTIYF.

Concerning this clonotype itself: The junction departs from germline at one end; a sequencing error may be responsible. The chain recombines TRBV10-3 with TRBJ1-4; D unclear. Germline CDR1 reads ENHRY; CDR2 reads SYGVKD. The CDR3 totals 15 residues. Written as DNA, the CDR3 is TGTGCCATCAGTGAAATGAGGAGAACTAATGAAGAACTGTTTTTT. Encoded protein: CAISEMRRTNEELFF.

The chain combines TRBV12-3 or TRBV12-4 with TRBJ1-2; possible D gene TRBD1, 6 bases. This CDR3 has 14 residues. Trimming shortened V by 5 bases and J by 5 bases, and 15 bases separated the two germline ends. The CDR3: CASSQTGRRYGYTF. In DNA form, the CDR3 reads TGTGCCAGCAGTCAAACAGGGCGCCGGTATGGCTACACCTTC.

With regard to this clonotype: Germline is not matched at one junction end, which may reflect a read error. The chain is built from TRBV10-3 and TRBJ1-1; the D gene is possibly TRBD1 (5 bases). CDR1 is ENHRY, CDR2 SYGVKD, per germline. The CDR3 is 13 residues long. The DNA of the CDR3 is TGTGCCAGCAGTTCCCAGGGACGGAGTGAAGCTTTCTTT. Translated: CASSSQGRSEAFF.

The V call is TRBV29-1, the J call TRBJ1-1; possible D gene TRBD1, 5 bases. Germline-derived CDR1 and CDR2 are SQVTM and ANQGSEA. Trimming left V 6 bases short and J 1 base short, with 12 bases between. CDR3 length: 13 residues. The CDR3 region has the DNA TGCAGCGTGGGGGGTTACAAGAACACTGAAGCTTTCTTT. Translating it yields CSVGGYKNTEAFF.

The chain's CDR3 is CNNLGVQETQYF. The DNA for the CDR3 is TGCAACAATTTGGGGGTCCAAGAGACCCAGTACTTC. The chain joins TRBV20-1 to TRBJ2-5; either TRBD1 or TRBD2 may fit D (5 bases each). The CDR3 consists of 12 residues. CDR1 DFQATT and CDR2 SNEGSKA come from the germline V gene (reference sequence).

This clonotype was picked up a small number of times. The gene calls are TRBV10-3 and TRBJ1-2; D may be TRBD1 (6 bases). V dropped 10 bases and J dropped 4 bases, with 13 bases sitting between them. Germline values: CDR1 ENHRY, CDR2 SYGVKD. The CDR3 is 12 amino acids. The CDR3 reads CASLDRSYGYTF. The CDR3 region has the DNA TGTGCCAGCCTCGACAGGAGCTATGGCTACACCTTC.

Details on this clonotype: One junction end disagrees with the germline gene, perhaps due to a read error. The chain is built from TRBV7-9 and TRBJ1-2, with 7 bases lining up with TRBD1. Per the germline V gene, CDR1 is SEHNR and CDR2 is FQNEAQ (reference sequence). CDR3 length equals 14 residues. Here the CDR3 DNA reads TGCGCCAGCAGATTGACAGGGTTAAGCTATGGCTACACCTTC. Amino acids: CASRLTGLSYGYTF.

The chain employs TRBV2 and TRBJ1-4; D possibly corresponds to TRBD1 (6 bases). CDR3 length equals 14 residues. V lost 6 bases and J lost 8, with 16 bases in between. Germline CDR1 reads SNHLY; CDR2 reads FYNNEI. This CDR3 reads CASRTNREIEKLFF. In DNA form, the CDR3 reads TGTGCCAGCAGGACTAACAGGGAGATCGAAAAACTGTTTTTT.

In the case of this clonotype: At one end the junction does not follow the germline gene, possibly because of a read error. This chain connects TRBV10-1 to TRBJ2-2, with a weak D call TRBD2 (6 bases). Germline V gene sequence: CDR1 WNHNN, CDR2 SYGVQD (reference sequence). The CDR3 covers 13 residues. The CDR3 nucleotides read TGCGCCAGCAGCGCGGGGTGGGTCGGGGAGCTATTTTTT. Its protein product is CASSAGWVGELFF.

This clonotype was observed a few times. The V gene is TRBV29-1, the J gene TRBJ1-2; perhaps TRBD1 as D (6 bases). V gave up 7 bases and J gave up 1 base, with 13 bases separating them. Germline CDR1 SQVTM, CDR2 ANQGSEA. There are 13 residues in the CDR3. The CDR3 sequence: CSAGDRFNYGYTF. The CDR3 region has the DNA TGCAGCGCCGGAGACAGGTTTAACTATGGCTACACCTTC.

The chain carries TRBV10-2 and TRBJ2-5; the match to TRBD1 covers 9 bases. The CDR3 runs 14 residues. Germline CDR1 and CDR2: WSHSY and SAAADI. Trimming took 4 bases from V and 3 from J; bases not matched to a gene: 3. The DNA of the CDR3 is TGCGCCAGCAGTGCCTGGACAGGGGAAGAGACCCAGTACTTC. It is translated as CASSAWTGEETQYF.

The sample holds a few counts of this clonotype. The J gene is TRBJ1-2, the V gene TRBV11-2; 9 positions match TRBD1. Germline-derived CDR1 and CDR2 are SGHAT and FQNNGV. V trimming: 8 bases; J trimming: 2 bases; junction bases outside the gene matches: 12. The CDR3 is made up of 16 amino acids. In DNA, the CDR3 is TGTGCCAGCGGCCGAGGGACAGGGTTACTCAACTATGGCTACACCTTC. Amino acids: CASGRGTGLLNYGYTF.

This clonotype appeared a single time. The V and J genes are TRBV10-1 and TRBJ2-2; 9 bases align to TRBD1. Germline V gene lookup returns CDR1 WNHNN and CDR2 SYGVQD (reference sequence). The CDR3 has 14 residues. The V and J ends lost 6 bases and 5 bases, in that order; junction bases with no gene match: 4. In DNA, the CDR3 is TGCGCCAGCAGGGATGGACAGGGGACCGGGGAGCTGTTTTTT. Protein product: CASRDGQGTGELFF.

The chain links TRBV7-3 to TRBJ2-5; TRBD2 is a possible D gene (5 bases). The DNA end is more similar to TRBJ2-7, so the J call may be wrong. Germline values: CDR1 SGHTA, CDR2 FQGTGA. This CDR3 has 17 amino acids. The CDR3 region is CASSLRGGGSGSYEQYF. In DNA form, the CDR3 reads TGTGCCAGCAGCCTAAGAGGTGGAGGATCTGGGTCTTACGAGCAGTACTTC.

On this clonotype: This may be a read error, as it is one base from a much larger clone. This sequence joins TRBV19 and TRBJ1-2; TRBD1 matches 7 bases. Germline V CDR1 and CDR2: LNHDA, SQIVND (reference sequence). This CDR3 comprises 15 residues. The CDR3 DNA is TGTACCAGTAGCCCTCCGCCGACAGGGCTTTATGGCTACACCTTC. Encoded protein: CTSSPPPTGLYGYTF.

This chain connects TRBV24-1 to TRBJ2-5, with 11 bases lining up with TRBD2. Trimming took 4 bases from V and 5 from J; bases not matched to a gene: 11. The CDR3 contains 17 residues. Looked up from germline, CDR1 is KGHDR and CDR2 is SFDVKD. CDR3 sequence reads: CATSEADLAGGVETQYF. Written as DNA, the CDR3 is TGTGCCACCAGTGAGGCGGACCTAGCGGGAGGAGTGGAGACCCAGTACTTC.

This clonotype was observed at least ten times. The chain is built from TRBV10-3 and TRBJ2-7; D possibly corresponds to TRBD1 (6 bases). The CDR3 extends over 15 amino acids. The germline gives CDR1 ENHRY, CDR2 SYGVKD. The V gene lost 5 bases and the J gene lost 2 bases, with 16 bases spanning the gap. CDR3 sequence: CAISKQGTPTYEQYF. DNA of the CDR3: TGTGCCATCAGTAAACAGGGCACTCCGACCTACGAGCAGTACTTC.

With respect to this clonotype: This could be a read error, since a much larger clone is one nucleotide away. The chain employs TRBV6-1 and TRBJ2-5; D gene ambiguous. CDR1 and CDR2 from the germline V gene are MNHNS and SASEGT. This CDR3 is 12 amino acids long. CDR3: CASSPVQENQYF. CDR3 DNA sequence: TGTGCCAGCAGCCCCGTCCAAGAGAACCAGTACTTC.

The chain combines TRBV20-1 with TRBJ1-5; the match to TRBD1 covers 7 bases. Losses at the gene ends were 0 bases for V and 5 bases for J; bases not matched to a gene: 10. Germline values: CDR1 DFQATT, CDR2 SNEGSKA (reference sequence). This CDR3 is 16 amino acids long. This CDR3 is CSARDLTDRIDQPQHF. For the CDR3, the DNA is TGCAGTGCTAGAGATCTAACGGACAGGATAGATCAGCCCCAGCATTTT.

This chain connects TRBV2 to TRBJ2-7, with D unclear. Germline CDR1 and CDR2: SNHLY and FYNNEI. The V gene lost 5 bases and the J gene lost 3 bases, with 14 bases spanning the gap. The CDR3 is 14 amino acids. Written as DNA, the CDR3 is TGTGCCAGCAGTTCCCCGTCGCGGAACTACGAGCAGTACTTC. Translation: CASSSPSRNYEQYF.

In its sample, this clonotype was seen a few times. V is TRBV20-1 and J is TRBJ2-7; D unclear. CDR1 and CDR2 from the germline V gene are DFQATT and SNEGSKA (reference sequence). The CDR3 is made up of 11 amino acids. Trimming stripped 3 bases from V and 3 bases from J, with 6 bases between. The DNA for the CDR3 is TGCAGTGCTAGGGAAGTCTACGAGCAGTACTTC. This gives the protein CSAREVYEQYF.

This chain links TRBV2 with TRBJ2-7; no definite D call. The V end was cut by 5 bases, the J end by 6 bases, with 20 bases between. Germline lookup yields CDR1 SNHLY and CDR2 FYNNEI. This CDR3 region has 15 residues. For the CDR3, the DNA is TGTGCCAGCAGTTCCCCCTCGACAACTTCTGGCGAGCAGTACTTC. Translated: CASSSPSTTSGEQYF. The variable domain in full, with the rest retrieved from reference TRBV2 and TRBJ2-7, is EPEVTQTPSHQVTQMGQEVILRCVPISNHLYFYWYRQILGQKVEFLVSFYNNEISEKSEIFDDQFSVERPDGSNFTLKIRSTKLEDSAMYFCASSSPSTTSGEQYFGPGTRLTVT.

V and J are TRBV29-1 and TRBJ1-4; D unresolved. The CDR3 totals 12 residues. Trimming cost V 7 bases and J 4 bases, with 10 bases left between them. Looked up from germline, CDR1 is SQVTM and CDR2 is ANQGSEA. CDR3 region: CSGQVFNEKLFF. The DNA for the CDR3 is TGCAGCGGACAAGTCTTTAATGAAAAACTGTTTTTT. Full variable domain (outside the CDR3, taken from reference TRBV29-1 and TRBJ1-4): SAVISQKPSRDICQRGTSLTIQCQVDSQVTMMFWYRQQPGQSLTLIATANQGSEATYESGFVIDKFPISRPNLTFSTLTVSNMSPEDSSIYLCSGQVFNEKLFFGSGTQLSVL.

V usage is TRBV7-8 and J usage is TRBJ1-2; D is perhaps TRBD1 (6 bases). The germline V gene has CDR1 SGHVS and CDR2 FQNEAQ. Between the trimmed V and J ends, which lost 2 bases and 4 bases, there was a span of 17 bases. The length of the CDR3 is 16 residues. The CDR3 spells CASSLLRGVSLYGYTF. Written as DNA, the CDR3 is TGTGCCAGCAGCTTACTGAGGGGGGTCTCCCTCTATGGCTACACCTTC.